Following are 28 T cell receptor beta chains from one sample sequenced in a study of glioma-infiltrating T cells after dendritic cell vaccination. Generated by immunoSEQ multiplex PCR, the TCRdb table keeps only in-frame clones and is missing some. The table has over 80,000 clones, over 75% seen once. The time point is: after dendritic cell vaccination, including at tumor progression/relapse. Sequenced here: blood, sampled after dendritic cell vaccination. The receptors here all came from a human donor with glioblastoma.

This clone was recorded a few times. This chain uses TRBV5-1 with TRBJ2-5; 8 bases are shared with TRBD2. Germline V gives CDR1 SGHRS, CDR2 YFSETQ. The CDR3 consists of 14 residues. V shed 1 base, J shed 4 bases, and the junction held 3 bases outside the gene matches. The CDR3 coding sequence is TGCGCCAGCAGCTTGAGCAGCGGGAGAGAGACCCAGTACTTC. It specifies CASSLSSGRETQYF.

The CDR3 DNA follows: TGTGCCAGCAGTGAGGACAGGAACACCGGGGAGCTGTTTTTT. It translates to CASSEDRNTGELFF. V usage is TRBV6-6 and J usage is TRBJ2-2; tentative D call: TRBD1 (6 bases). This CDR3 has 14 amino acids. Deletions cut 5 bases from V and 1 base from J, with 8 bases between. Germline CDR1 is MNHNY and CDR2 is SVGAGI (reference sequence).

This clone was counted a single time. V gene TRBV11-3 combines with J gene TRBJ2-3, with D perhaps TRBD1 (6 bases). CDR1 SGHNT and CDR2 YENEEA come from the germline V gene. Trimming cost V 1 base and J 5 bases, with 7 bases left between them. This CDR3 spans 13 amino acids. The CDR3 spells CASSLVRGDTQYF. The CDR3 bases are TGTGCCAGCAGCTTAGTCAGGGGAGATACGCAGTATTTT.

V is TRBV5-8 and J is TRBJ2-5; a weak D match, TRBD2 (6 bases). CDR1 is SGHTS, CDR2 YDEGEE, per germline. V was pared by 1 base and J by 1 base, with 11 bases between. The length of the CDR3 is 15 residues. The CDR3 region is CASSLYGGTQETQYF. CDR3 in DNA: TGTGCCAGCAGCTTGTATGGAGGGACCCAAGAGACCCAGTACTTC.

The V gene is TRBV20-1, the J gene TRBJ1-2; possibly TRBD1 for D (5 bases). V was trimmed by 5 bases and J by 3 bases, leaving 7 bases between them. The CDR3 covers 11 residues. Germline values: CDR1 DFQATT, CDR2 SNEGSKA (reference sequence). The CDR3 nucleotides are TGCAGTGCTCGGGGGGACTATGGCTACACCTTC. This sequence encodes CSARGDYGYTF.

The chain combines TRBV6-6 with TRBJ2-5; TRBD2 matches 12 bases. Germline assignment: CDR1 MNHNY and CDR2 SVGAGI (reference sequence). The CDR3 covers 16 residues. Trimming cost V 6 bases and J 4 bases; bases outside gene matches: 9. CDR3 in DNA: TGTGCCAGCAGGGACACTAGCGGGGGGCTGTCAGAGACCCAGTACTTC. Translating it yields CASRDTSGGLSETQYF.

This clone appeared once. J is TRBJ2-1 and V is TRBV6-4, with 9 bases aligning to TRBD1. Germline V gene lookup returns CDR1 MRHNA and CDR2 SNTAGT. The junction had 14 bases not matched to a gene; V was cut back by 0 bases and J by 8 bases. This CDR3 contains 18 residues. CDR3 in DNA: TGTGCCAGCAGTGACTCGAGAGCCTCCGGGACAGGGCGTTATGAGCAGTTCTTC. As protein: CASSDSRASGTGRYEQFF.

This chain connects TRBV7-9 to TRBJ2-5; possible D gene TRBD1, 5 bases. V lost 1 base, J lost 1 base, and 10 bases lay in between. The CDR3 extends over 15 amino acids. CDR1 SEHNR and CDR2 FQNEAQ come from the germline V gene (reference sequence). The CDR3 loop is CASSLGRGFQETQYF. CDR3 DNA: TGTGCCAGCAGCTTAGGTAGGGGCTTCCAAGAGACCCAGTACTTC.

The chain is built from TRBV9 and TRBJ2-1, with D perhaps matching TRBD2 (5 bases). Germline lookup yields CDR1 SGDLS and CDR2 YYNGEE. The CDR3 loop spans 12 amino acids. Trimming pared 1 base from V and 10 bases from J, leaving 9 bases between. The CDR3 protein is CASSVSSGEQFF. The CDR3 bases are TGTGCCAGCAGCGTAAGCAGCGGAGAGCAGTTCTTC.

The gene calls are TRBV19 and TRBJ1-5; D is possibly TRBD1 (6 bases). Trimming stripped 4 bases from V and 1 base from J, with 14 bases between. CDR1 and CDR2 (germline): LNHDA, SQIVND (reference sequence). The CDR3 is made up of 16 amino acids. The CDR3 loop is CASSTQQGRSNQPQHF. The CDR3 coding sequence is TGTGCCAGTAGTACACAACAGGGTAGGAGCAATCAGCCCCAGCATTTT.

The chain links TRBV7-3 to TRBJ1-1, with D unresolved. Deletions cut 5 bases from V and 3 bases from J, with 10 bases between. Germline V lookup: CDR1 SGHTA, CDR2 FQGTGA. There are 13 residues in the CDR3. This chain's CDR3 is CASSLNQYTEAFF. The CDR3 coding sequence is TGTGCCAGCAGCCTTAACCAGTACACTGAAGCTTTCTTT.

The genes are TRBV19 and TRBJ2-3; 8 bases agree with TRBD1. The CDR3 contains 16 residues. CDR1 and CDR2 from the germline V gene are LNHDA and SQIVND (reference sequence). Losses at the gene ends were 5 bases for V and 2 bases for J; bases not matched to a gene: 9. CDR3 region: CASSFTTGATTDTQYF. Here the CDR3 DNA reads TGTGCCAGTAGTTTCACGACAGGGGCAACCACAGATACGCAGTATTTT. Complete variable domain (other parts from reference TRBV19 and TRBJ2-3): DGGITQSPKYLFRKEGQNVTLSCEQNLNHDAMYWYRQDPGQGLRLIYYSQIVNDFQKGDIAEGYSVSREKKESFPLTVTSAQKNPTAFYLCASSFTTGATTDTQYFGPGTRLTVL.

The chain combines TRBV5-1 with TRBJ1-2; 9 positions match TRBD1. The CDR3 has 18 amino acids. Losses at the gene ends were 3 bases for V and 3 bases for J; bases not matched to a gene: 15. The germline V gene has CDR1 SGHRS and CDR2 YFSETQ. CDR3 loop: CASSYAPGQGIGDYGYTF. The DNA for the CDR3 is TGCGCCAGCAGCTACGCACCGGGACAGGGTATTGGGGACTATGGCTACACCTTC.

This clone was seen only once. The chain joins TRBV27 to TRBJ1-2; D is possibly TRBD1 (6 bases). The CDR3 has 15 amino acids. CDR1 is MNHEY, CDR2 SMNVEV, per germline (reference sequence). V lost 5 bases and J lost 0, with 13 bases in between. The CDR3 sequence is CASSPRTATNYGYTF. CDR3 in DNA: TGTGCCAGCAGTCCGAGGACAGCAACTAACTATGGCTACACCTTC.

The CDR3 loop reads CASSVTTGVGGELFF. The CDR3 nucleotides read TGTGCCAGCAGTGTAACTACAGGGGTGGGCGGGGAGCTGTTTTTT. The chain joins TRBV2 to TRBJ2-2, with 7 nucleotides matching TRBD1. Germline loops: CDR1 SNHLY, CDR2 FYNNEI. CDR3 size: 15 residues. V trimming: 4 bases; J trimming: 7 bases; junction bases outside the gene matches: 9.

The chain uses TRBV29-1 and TRBJ1-2; the match to TRBD1 covers 8 bases. There are 13 residues in the CDR3. Germline values: CDR1 SQVTM, CDR2 ANQGSEA. After removal of 7 bases from V and 4 bases from J, the junction contained 8 bases not matched to a gene. The CDR3 is CSAIQGVGYGYTF. The CDR3 region has the DNA TGCAGCGCGATACAGGGGGTGGGCTATGGCTACACCTTC.

The chain employs TRBV7-9 and TRBJ1-1; D is perhaps TRBD1 (6 bases). The CDR3 consists of 15 residues. The germline V and J ends were trimmed by 1 base and 6 bases, with 15 bases remaining between them. Per the germline V gene, CDR1 is SEHNR and CDR2 is FQNEAQ (reference sequence). The CDR3, as DNA: TGTGCCAGCAGCTTAGGGGAGGGGGGGCAGGCTGAAGCTTTCTTT. Translating gives CASSLGEGGQAEAFF. The full variable domain, its missing parts supplied by reference TRBV7-9 and TRBJ1-1, is DTGVSQNPRHKITKRGQNVTFRCDPISEHNRLYWYRQTLGQGPEFLTYFQNEAQLEKSRLLSDRFSAERPKGSFSTLEIQRTEQGDSAMYLCASSLGEGGQAEAFFGQGTRLTVV.

The chain couples TRBV30 to TRBJ1-2, with 10 nucleotides matching TRBD1. Germline loops: CDR1 GTSNPN, CDR2 SVGIG (reference sequence). V was clipped by 1 base and J by 4 bases; unmatched bases: 3. The CDR3 length is 14 residues. The CDR3: CAWSEGQGTYGYTF. The CDR3 nucleotides read TGTGCCTGGAGTGAGGGACAGGGGACCTATGGCTACACCTTC.

The rearrangement links TRBV27 to TRBJ2-7, with 14 bases fitting TRBD2. The germline V gene has CDR1 MNHEY and CDR2 SMNVEV (reference sequence). Germline trimming cut 4 bases from V and 4 bases from J; bases unmatched to any gene: 12. The CDR3 consists of 18 residues. Written as DNA, the CDR3 is TGTGCCAGCAGTTCAAGACCCCCGGGACTAGCGGGAGTATACGAGCAGTACGTC. As protein: CASSSRPPGLAGVYEQYV.

The rearrangement links TRBV5-1 to TRBJ2-1, with 8 bases aligning to TRBD1. The CDR3 runs to 15 residues. V shed 0 bases and J 4 bases; nucleotides not matched to a gene: 3. CDR1 and CDR2 from the germline V gene are SGHRS and YFSETQ. The CDR3 sequence is CASSLAGQEYNEQFF. CDR3 sequence (DNA): TGCGCCAGCAGCTTGGCGGGACAGGAATACAATGAGCAGTTCTTC.

The chain employs TRBV7-2 and TRBJ2-1; TRBD2 agrees at 8 bases. Germline V gene data show CDR1 as SGHTA and CDR2 as FQGNSA. The CDR3 is made up of 14 amino acids. The V segment lost 1 base and the J segment 7 bases; nucleotides outside the gene matches: 3. DNA of the CDR3: TGTGCCAGCAGCTTAGGGCCGGGGGGGAATGAGCAGTTCTTC. It codes for CASSLGPGGNEQFF.

This chain joins TRBV25-1 and TRBJ2-2, with 10 bases aligning to TRBD2. This CDR3 has 14 residues. Germline V gene data show CDR1 as MGHDK and CDR2 as SYGVNS. The V segment lost 4 bases and the J segment 8 bases; nucleotides outside the gene matches: 4. The CDR3 nucleotides read TGTGCCAGCAGTGTCGGGACTAGCGCTGGGGAGCTGTTTTTT. Its translation is CASSVGTSAGELFF.

The V and J genes are TRBV27 and TRBJ1-1, with D possibly being TRBD1 (5 bases). Germline loops: CDR1 MNHEY, CDR2 SMNVEV (reference sequence). The CDR3 runs 14 residues. V was cut by 5 bases and J by 9 bases, with 19 bases left in between. The CDR3 loop is CASSGGDGYLQAFF. CDR3 nucleotide sequence: TGTGCCAGCAGTGGGGGGGACGGATACCTCCAAGCTTTCTTT.

This clone was detected only a few times. V usage is TRBV7-8 and J usage is TRBJ2-1, with D possibly matching TRBD2 (5 bases). This CDR3 spans 16 amino acids. Germline loops: CDR1 SGHVS, CDR2 FQNEAQ. The ends were cut back, 7 bases at V and 0 bases at J, with 16 bases in the middle. This CDR3 reads CASTHFSGISYNEQFF. CDR3 coding DNA: TGTGCCAGCACCCACTTCTCCGGGATCTCCTACAATGAGCAGTTCTTC.

Only a few counts were recorded for this clone. V gene TRBV2 combines with J gene TRBJ1-2; no definite D call. Germline CDR1 and CDR2: SNHLY and FYNNEI. V was pared by 5 bases and J by 3 bases, with 10 bases between. The CDR3 has 13 residues. In DNA, the CDR3 is TGTGCCAGCAGTCAAACAGCCGACTATGGCTACACCTTC. This gives the protein CASSQTADYGYTF.

The chain recombines TRBV29-1 with TRBJ2-1; TRBD1 matches 8 bases. Germline-derived CDR1 and CDR2 are SQVTM and ANQGSEA. This CDR3 spans 13 amino acids. V lost 3 bases and J lost 4; bases outside the gene matches: 2. DNA of the CDR3: TGCAGCGTTGACACAGGGGGGTACAATGAGCAGTTCTTC. Residues: CSVDTGGYNEQFF.

The chain couples TRBV12-5 to TRBJ2-1; TRBD2 agrees at 7 bases. V lost 5 bases, J lost 0 bases, and 7 bases stayed unmatched. The CDR3 is 16 residues long. CDR1 is LGHNT and CDR2 is FRNRAP in the germline V gene. The CDR3 coding sequence is TGTGCTAGTGGTCCCCAGCGGGGTAGCTCCTACAATGAGCAGTTCTTC. It codes for CASGPQRGSSYNEQFF.

The chain couples TRBV19 to TRBJ1-5; 8 bases align to TRBD1. CDR3 length equals 13 residues. Germline CDR1 LNHDA, CDR2 SQIVND (reference sequence). The ends lost 7 bases at V and 7 bases at J; junction bases unmatched: 6. CDR3 DNA sequence: TGTGCCAGTACAGGGGGCTTCAAGCAGCCCCAGCATTTT. This encodes CASTGGFKQPQHF. Complete variable domain (other parts from reference TRBV19 and TRBJ1-5): DGGITQSPKYLFRKEGQNVTLSCEQNLNHDAMYWYRQDPGQGLRLIYYSQIVNDFQKGDIAEGYSVSREKKESFPLTVTSAQKNPTAFYLCASTGGFKQPQHFGDGTRLSIL.